Below are 23 T cell receptor beta chains sequenced from a single sample in a study of T cell repertoires in cytomegalovirus infection. TCRdb redid the calling of the reads with MiXCR, one entry per CDR3 protein. The sample holds around 530,000 distinct CDR3 sequences; about 15% are singletons and the top ten take about 24%. The material sequenced was CD8+ T cells from PBMCs. The receptors originated from a human donor in good health (CMV status not recorded). Some clones in this sample may be carry-over from other donors' samples.

This clonotype was found many times. This rearrangement joins TRBV7-6 to TRBJ2-1, with 7 bases lining up with TRBD2. The germline gives CDR1 SGHVS, CDR2 FNYEAQ. V shed 5 bases, J shed 10 bases, and the junction held 14 bases outside the gene matches. CDR3 length: 15 amino acids. The CDR3 loop is CASSPTTSKRNEQFF. Written as DNA, the CDR3 is TGTGCCAGCAGCCCGACGACTAGCAAGAGAAACGAGCAGTTCTTC.

This clonotype was detected many times. The chain recombines TRBV19 with TRBJ2-1, with TRBD1 as a possible D gene (6 bases). The CDR3 contains 16 residues. In germline, CDR1 is LNHDA, CDR2 SQIVND (reference sequence). Trimming cost V 8 bases and J 0 bases, with 17 bases left between them. The CDR3 region has the DNA TGTGCCAGTGCCCCCCGGCAGGGGAGCTCCTACAATGAGCAGTTCTTC. It specifies CASAPRQGSSYNEQFF.

This clonotype occurred a few times. The chain joins TRBV5-6 to TRBJ2-1; 9 bases line up with TRBD2. This CDR3 region has 17 residues. Trimming took 2 bases from V and 5 from J; bases not matched to a gene: 11. Germline loops: CDR1 SGHDT, CDR2 YYEEEE. CDR3 sequence reads: CASSFSGGSVRNNEQFF. The CDR3 region has the DNA TGTGCCAGCAGCTTTAGCGGGGGCTCTGTGCGGAACAATGAGCAGTTCTTC.

The genes are TRBV11-2 and TRBJ2-3; D may match TRBD1 or TRBD2 (5 bases each). Trimming pared 1 base from V and 3 bases from J, leaving 14 bases between. The CDR3 sequence is 16 residues long. The germline V gene encodes CDR1 SGHAT and CDR2 FQNNGV. CDR3 region: CASSLAPGPRTDTQYF. The CDR3 DNA follows: TGTGCCAGCAGCTTAGCCCCGGGACCCAGGACAGATACGCAGTATTTT.

This clonotype was seen at least ten times. The rearrangement joins TRBV7-3 to TRBJ1-2, with TRBD1 matching over 7 bases. The CDR3 is made up of 14 amino acids. Germline V CDR1 and CDR2: SGHTA, FQGTGA. V was clipped by 5 bases and J by 1 base; unmatched bases: 4. The CDR3 loop is CASSPGDSNYGYTF. CDR3 nucleotides: TGTGCCAGCAGCCCTGGGGACAGTAACTATGGCTACACCTTC.

CDR3: CSARDRANSNQPQHF. The CDR3 DNA reads as TGCAGTGCTAGAGACCGGGCTAATAGCAATCAGCCCCAGCATTTT. The rearrangement uses TRBV20-1 and TRBJ1-5; D is undetermined. Germline V gene data show CDR1 as DFQATT and CDR2 as SNEGSKA (reference sequence). Trimming pared 0 bases from V and 0 bases from J, leaving 9 bases between. This CDR3 is 15 amino acids long.

This clonotype was detected only a few times. This chain joins TRBV27 and TRBJ2-3, with D possibly being TRBD1 (5 bases). The CDR3 length is 16 residues. The germline V and J ends were trimmed by 4 bases and 0 bases, with 14 bases remaining between them. The germline V gene has CDR1 MNHEY and CDR2 SMNVEV (reference sequence). CDR3 region: CASSSPTEPSTDTQYF. The CDR3 DNA sequence: TGTGCCAGCAGTTCCCCGACAGAGCCTAGCACAGATACGCAGTATTTT.

The V and J genes are TRBV3-1 and TRBJ2-7; D assignment may be TRBD1 or TRBD2 (6 bases each). Trimming left V 3 bases short and J 3 bases short, with 12 bases between. Germline V lookup: CDR1 LGHDT, CDR2 YNNKEL (reference sequence). This CDR3 comprises 14 residues. The CDR3 protein is CASSQGGNDYEQYF. CDR3 DNA: TGTGCCAGCAGCCAGGGGGGCAACGACTACGAGCAGTACTTC.

In this sample, this clonotype turned up many times. The genes are TRBV12-5 and TRBJ1-5; the match to TRBD1 covers 7 bases. The CDR3 has 16 residues. Trimming at V came to 3 bases and at J to 5 bases, leaving 10 bases not matched to a gene. CDR1 is LGHNT, CDR2 FRNRAP, per germline. DNA of the CDR3: TGTGCTAGTGGTTTCCCAGGGGGTGTAGGGGATCAGCCCCAGCATTTT. It is translated as CASGFPGGVGDQPQHF.

This clonotype occurred many times. The CDR3: CASSYGSLYDRSRETQYF. CDR3 nucleotides: TGTGCCAGCAGTTACGGTTCCCTCTATGACAGATCGCGGGAGACCCAGTACTTC. The chain has TRBV6-5 and TRBJ2-5, with D tentatively TRBD1 (5 bases). Germline CDR1 MNHEY, CDR2 SVGAGI. This CDR3 contains 18 residues. Between the trimmed V and J ends, which lost 2 bases and 5 bases, there was a span of 24 bases.

This chain joins TRBV2 and TRBJ2-7; tentative D call: TRBD1 (6 bases). Germline V gene lookup returns CDR1 SNHLY and CDR2 FYNNEI. The CDR3 has 13 residues. The V gene lost 4 bases and the J gene lost 7 bases, with 14 bases spanning the gap. The CDR3 DNA follows: TGTGCCAGCAGTGGACAGGCCAGGAGGGAGCAGTACTTC. Protein product: CASSGQARREQYF.

This clonotype was seen many times. The chain is built from TRBV7-9 and TRBJ1-3, with TRBD1 identical over 9 bases. Germline V CDR1 and CDR2: SEHNR, FQNEAQ (reference sequence). The V segment lost 6 bases and the J segment 2 bases; nucleotides outside the gene matches: 17. The CDR3 runs to 19 residues. In DNA, the CDR3 is TGTGCCAGCAGATTCACCGGGACAGGGCGGCCCCCCCCTGGAAACACCATATATTTT. Translating it yields CASRFTGTGRPPPGNTIYF. Together with reference TRBV7-9 and TRBJ1-3, the CDR3 gives the full variable domain: DTGVSQNPRHKITKRGQNVTFRCDPISEHNRLYWYRQTLGQGPEFLTYFQNEAQLEKSRLLSDRFSAERPKGSFSTLEIQRTEQGDSAMYLCASRFTGTGRPPPGNTIYFGEGSWLTVV.

The rearrangement joins TRBV24-1 to TRBJ2-3, with TRBD1 matching over 8 bases. The length of the CDR3 is 15 residues. The V segment lost 3 bases and the J segment 1 base; nucleotides outside the gene matches: 2. Per the germline V gene, CDR1 is KGHDR and CDR2 is SFDVKD. This chain's CDR3 is CATSDRTGRTDTQYF. For the CDR3, the DNA is TGTGCCACCAGTGATCGGACAGGGCGCACAGATACGCAGTATTTT.

The gene calls are TRBV29-1 and TRBJ1-2, with D hard to call. Trimming removed 3 bases from V and 4 bases from J, with 15 bases in between. The germline V gene encodes CDR1 SQVTM and CDR2 ANQGSEA. The CDR3 totals 14 residues. CDR3 DNA: TGCAGCGTTGACCGGGGTGAGGGATCCTATGGCTACACCTTC. Encoded protein: CSVDRGEGSYGYTF.

This clonotype has a handful of counts. The rearrangement joins TRBV11-2 to TRBJ2-1, with no clear D. Germline V CDR1 and CDR2: SGHAT, FQNNGV. The CDR3 covers 14 residues. V was cut by 6 bases and J by 3 bases, with 12 bases left in between. The CDR3 region has the DNA TGTGCCAGCAGTCCGGAGACCGTCTACAATGAGCAGTTCTTC. Translation: CASSPETVYNEQFF.

This clonotype was seen many times. The rearrangement uses TRBV6-5 and TRBJ2-2; no firm D call. Germline V gives CDR1 MNHEY, CDR2 SVGAGI. This CDR3 comprises 15 residues. V gave up 0 bases and J gave up 2 bases, with 7 bases separating them. CDR3 amino acids: CASSYSTPNTGELFF. CDR3 coding DNA: TGTGCCAGCAGTTACTCGACCCCCAACACCGGGGAGCTGTTTTTT.

This clonotype has a handful of counts. CDR3 sequence: CASRTRVGVEQFF. As DNA, the CDR3 is TGTGCCAGCAGGACAAGGGTGGGGGTCGAGCAGTTCTTC. The J gene is TRBJ2-1, the V gene TRBV2; either TRBD1 or TRBD2 may fit D (5 bases each). V lost 6 bases to trimming and J lost 10 bases, with 16 bases between them. Germline-derived CDR1 and CDR2 are SNHLY and FYNNEI. This CDR3 is 13 amino acids long.

This clonotype has ten or more counts. This rearrangement joins TRBV27 to TRBJ2-1, with D maybe TRBD2 (6 bases). The length of the CDR3 is 17 residues. Germline CDR1 MNHEY, CDR2 SMNVEV (reference sequence). V lost 3 bases, J lost 2 bases, and 17 bases lay in between. CDR3 coding DNA: TGTGCCAGCAGTTTCCAAGGGCCTGGGGGGACCTACAATGAGCAGTTCTTC. It codes for CASSFQGPGGTYNEQFF.

V gene TRBV27 combines with J gene TRBJ2-5; possible D gene TRBD2, 5 bases. V lost 2 bases and J lost 5, with 21 bases in between. The germline V gene has CDR1 MNHEY and CDR2 SMNVEV (reference sequence). The CDR3 sequence is 17 residues long. The CDR3 DNA reads TGTGCCAGCAGTTTACGACCCCCCAAGCCAAGGAGGGAGACCCAGTACTTC. Translation gives CASSLRPPKPRRETQYF.

This sequence joins TRBV5-6 and TRBJ1-3; D is undetermined. CDR1 is SGHDT and CDR2 is YYEEEE in the germline V gene. This CDR3 is 15 amino acids long. Trimming left V 2 bases short and J 0 bases short, with 9 bases between. CDR3 DNA: TGTGCCAGCAGCTTTGACGGAGACTCTGGAAACACCATATATTTT. Protein product: CASSFDGDSGNTIYF.

This clonotype was recorded at least ten times. The J gene is TRBJ2-2, the V gene TRBV7-2, with D possibly matching TRBD2 (6 bases). The V gene lost 2 bases and the J gene lost 7 bases, with 11 bases spanning the gap. In germline, CDR1 is SGHTA, CDR2 FQGNSA. The CDR3 totals 14 residues. CDR3 loop: CASSLLARGGELFF. CDR3 sequence (DNA): TGTGCCAGCAGCTTACTCGCGCGGGGCGGGGAGCTGTTTTTT.

In its sample, this clonotype was seen a few times. The rearrangement links TRBV11-3 to TRBJ1-5; D unclear. Trimming removed 7 bases at V and 6 bases at J, with 13 bases between. The germline V gene encodes CDR1 SGHNT and CDR2 YENEEA. The CDR3 is 13 amino acids. CDR3 nucleotide sequence: TGTGCCAGCACCAACATCGGAGGTCAGCCCCAGCATTTT. Amino acid sequence: CASTNIGGQPQHF.

At least ten counts were recorded for this clonotype. The chain employs TRBV4-2 and TRBJ2-4; D not certain. Per germline, CDR1 LGHNA and CDR2 YNFKEQ. V was clipped by 0 bases and J by 15 bases, with 15 bases between them. This CDR3 comprises 13 residues. The CDR3 coding sequence is TGTGCCAGCAGCCAAGATCTCCTAGAACCTCGGTACTTC. Encoded protein: CASSQDLLEPRYF.